The 3 T cell receptor beta chains presented below share a single source sample, sequenced in a study of human T cells and chemical hapten exposure. The time point here: patch test 3, about 24 weeks after DPC sensitization. As to treatment: therapeutic diphenylcyclopropenone sensitization with weekly scalp DPC. TCRdb re-derived calls from the RACE reads in MiXCR, one entry per CDR3 protein. This sample carries about 170,000 distinct CDR3 sequences, around 30% of them seen once, and the ten largest clones take around 2.3%. Sequencing was performed on whole blood, taken in connection with sensitization to the hapten diphenylcyclopropenone (DPC). The receptors derive from a woman aged 18-29 years with alopecia areata. Some clones in this sample may be carry-over from other donors' samples.

The rearrangement links TRBV5-1 to TRBJ1-2, with unresolved D. The V and J ends lost 8 bases and 2 bases respectively, with 16 bases between them. This CDR3 has 14 amino acids. Germline CDR1 is SGHRS and CDR2 is YFSETQ. CDR3 residues: CASRDVRENYGYTF. DNA for the CDR3: TGCGCCAGTCGAGATGTACGGGAGAACTATGGCTACACCTTC. The full variable domain, rest sourced from reference TRBV5-1 and TRBJ1-2, is KAGVTQTPRYLIKTRGQQVTLSCSPISGHRSVSWYQQTPGQGLQFLFEYFSETQRNKGNFPGRFSGRQFSNSRSEMNVSTLELGDSALYLCASRDVRENYGYTFGSGTRLTVV.

V and J are TRBV7-9 and TRBJ2-7; no reliable D call. Germline V CDR1 and CDR2: SEHNR, FQNEAQ (reference sequence). V gave up 2 bases and J gave up 4 bases, with 9 bases separating them. The CDR3 has 13 amino acids. The CDR3 DNA reads TGTGCCAGCAGCTTAAAGGGTCGTTACGAGCAGTACTTC. It codes for CASSLKGRYEQYF.

This clonotype was counted only a few times. This chain joins TRBV20-1 and TRBJ2-5, with D uncertain. The CDR3 is 12 amino acids. Deletions cut 5 bases from V and 4 bases from J, with 11 bases between. Germline assignment: CDR1 DFQATT and CDR2 SNEGSKA (reference sequence). The CDR3 sequence: CSALTRTETQYF. CDR3 in DNA: TGCAGTGCTTTGACCCGAACAGAGACCCAGTACTTC.